This T cell receptor beta chain was documented in a study of blood T cells in healthy people across ages (dated by TCRdb to about 2015). With regard to the full study: Template switching captured roughly one uniquely barcoded TCR beta cDNA molecule per two T cells in model experiments. Four age groups were formed from the donors: young (average approximately 17 years), middle-aged (just under 40), aged (under 70) and long-lived (approximately 78). To track age-related changes in TCR beta repertoire diversity, the study relied on deep sequencing normalized with unique cDNA molecular identifiers. To avoid experimental bias, donors of different ages were randomly spread across the sequencing lanes. For two donors (one aged 18 to 29 and one aged 80 or older), the study analyzed two additional independent replicas of 1 million unique cDNA reads from the same blood draw.

Library method: 5' RACE. TCRdb names Illumina HiSeq 2500 as the instrument used. A second PCR of roughly 6 to 12 cycles was performed with a sample-barcoded 5' primer and a J-beta primer mix. Each TCR beta cDNA molecule received a unique molecular identifier from a template-switch 5' adaptor carrying 12 random nucleotides. At least 3 million CDR3-containing paired-end reads were obtained from each sample. First-strand cDNA was synthesized from all RNA with the Mint cDNA synthesis kit, primed by a TRBC-specific oligonucleotide. Following uracil-DNA glycosylase treatment, a first 18-cycle PCR with universal primers M1SS and BC2_uni_R was performed on all cDNA. In the source study's methods: For normalization, 1 million high-quality reads were randomly selected from each sample, with every read carrying a distinct molecular identifier. Reads with shared molecular identifiers were discarded instead of being binned into consensus sequences. MiTCR, with a Q25 quality threshold and the strictest error-elimination algorithm, was used for CDR3 identification, clonotype clustering and error correction. A nonparametric unseen species model with Euler transformation was used to estimate lower-bound total TCR beta diversity. The raw public data were reprocessed by TCRdb itself: fastp quality trimming at Q25, MiXCR clonotype calling, in-frame beta chains only. Identical CDR3 protein sequences are pooled into one entry, listed with their most common genes and DNA. TCRdb, not the original authors, processed these V and J calls. This sample is represented by approximately 360,000 distinct CDR3 sequences; approximately 51% of them were singletons. The ten largest account for about 54% of the sample.

CDR1 and CDR2 are drawn from the germline V gene: SGHRS, YFSETQ. The cysteine opens and the phenylalanine closes a CDR3 of 15 amino acids. Of the read, only the CDR3 DNA is kept; its 45 bases are in frame from base 1. Trimming costs V 0 bases and J 4 bases, and their ends lie 12 bases apart. Systemically healthy Caucasian individuals from Russia, some 38 in total and aged about 6 to 90 years, were included as donors. Each donor gave ten milliliters of peripheral blood, collected into EDTA-treated Vacutainer tubes. Ficoll-Paque density-gradient centrifugation was used to isolate PBMCs, with at least 7 million per sample. Trizol reagent was used to extract total RNA from the PBMCs, yielding at least 5.5 micrograms per sample. For every donor, flow cytometry on a PBMC aliquot measured the percentage of naive CD45RAhigh/CD27high T cells. Points on this clonotype: Its antigen remains undetermined. Base qualities are not provided; no much larger clone lies one nucleotide away.

The paper as a whole reports these results and caveats: There was a strong correlation between observed TCR beta diversity and the percentage of naive T cells measured by flow cytometry. Observed TCR beta diversity per million T cells fell roughly linearly with age, and a significant reduction was already apparent by age roughly 41. Compared with the aged group, the long-lived group had more naive CD4+ T cells, fewer expanded clones and increased TCR diversity, suggesting age selection. Total diversity estimates from one million sequenced T cells were considered lower bounds and underestimates. Because donor CMV infection status was unknown, age-related changes in expanded clonotypes were potentially confounded. Because profiling used bulk unsorted PBMCs, naive and antigen-experienced compartments could not be compared conclusively.

Recombination linked TRBV5-1 to TRBJ2-3; the D gene is perhaps TRBD2, from 6 matching bases. The origin of this receptor is a man aged 55 to 69 in good health. Sequencing used blood. The CDR3 protein: CASSLAGVGADTQYF. The DNA is TGCGCCAGCAGCTTGGCGGGAGTAGGCGCAGATACGCAGTATTTT.